The clone carrying this TCR beta chain was seen at least ten times. Tagging with unique molecular identifiers was applied to individual cDNA molecules. One entry per CDR3 protein, called by TCRdb with MiXCR from the 5' RACE reads. The table shows tens of thousands of distinct CDR3 sequences, with 10% to 15% occurring only once. The record originates from a study of early T cells in non-severe SARS-CoV-2 infection. Germline CDR1 reads LNHDA; CDR2 reads SQIVND (reference sequence). The CDR3 is made up of 16 amino acids. J lost 4 bases, V lost 8 bases, and 13 bases had no gene match. The sequence was collected from an adult who was a healthcare worker with PCR-confirmed SARS-CoV-2 infection or an uninfected control (not recorded which). Sequenced sample: whole blood. The chain is built from TRBV19 and TRBJ2-1; TRBD2 agrees at 8 bases. The chain's CDR3 is CASSAAAGGKYNEQFF. For the CDR3, the DNA is TGTGCCAGTTCCGCCGCGGCGGGAGGAAAATACAATGAGCAGTTCTTC.